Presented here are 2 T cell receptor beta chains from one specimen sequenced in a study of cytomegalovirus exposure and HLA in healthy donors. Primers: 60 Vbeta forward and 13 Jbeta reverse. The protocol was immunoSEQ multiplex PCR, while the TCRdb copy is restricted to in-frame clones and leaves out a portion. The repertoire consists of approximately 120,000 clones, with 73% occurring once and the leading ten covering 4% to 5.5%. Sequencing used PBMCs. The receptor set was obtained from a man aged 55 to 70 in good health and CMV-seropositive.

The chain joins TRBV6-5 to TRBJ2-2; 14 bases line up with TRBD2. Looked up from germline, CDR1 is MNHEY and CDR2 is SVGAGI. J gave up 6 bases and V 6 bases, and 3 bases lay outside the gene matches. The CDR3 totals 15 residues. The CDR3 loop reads CASSRLAGGPGELFF. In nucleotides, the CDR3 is TGTGCCAGCAGCCGACTAGCGGGGGGGCCCGGGGAGCTGTTTTTT.

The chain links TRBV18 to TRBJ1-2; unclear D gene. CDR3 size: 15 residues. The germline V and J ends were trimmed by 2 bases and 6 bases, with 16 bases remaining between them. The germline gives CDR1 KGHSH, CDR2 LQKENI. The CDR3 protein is CASSPAPRGADGYTF. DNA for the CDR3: TGTGCCAGCTCACCAGCCCCCCGGGGAGCCGATGGCTACACCTTC. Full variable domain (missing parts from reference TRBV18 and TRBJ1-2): NAGVMQNPRHLVRRRGQEARLRCSPMKGHSHVYWYRQLPEEGLKFMVYLQKENIIDESGMPKERFSAEFPKEGPSILRIQQVVRGDSAAYFCASSPAPRGADGYTFGSGTRLTVV.